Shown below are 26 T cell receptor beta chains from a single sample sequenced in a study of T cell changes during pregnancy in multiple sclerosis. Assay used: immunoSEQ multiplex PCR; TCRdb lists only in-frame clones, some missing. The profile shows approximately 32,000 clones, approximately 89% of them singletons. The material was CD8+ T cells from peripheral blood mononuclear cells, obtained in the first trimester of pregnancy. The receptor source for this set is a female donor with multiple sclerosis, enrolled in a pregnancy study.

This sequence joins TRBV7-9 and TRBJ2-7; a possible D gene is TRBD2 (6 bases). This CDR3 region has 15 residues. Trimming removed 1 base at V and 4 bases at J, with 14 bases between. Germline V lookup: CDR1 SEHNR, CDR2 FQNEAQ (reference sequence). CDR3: CASSLVEPLAYEQYF. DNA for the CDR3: TGTGCCAGCAGCTTAGTAGAGCCACTAGCATACGAGCAGTACTTC.

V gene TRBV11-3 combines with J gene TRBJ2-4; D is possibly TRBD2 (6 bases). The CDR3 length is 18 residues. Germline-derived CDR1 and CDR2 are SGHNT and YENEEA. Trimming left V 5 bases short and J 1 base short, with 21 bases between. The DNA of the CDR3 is TGTGCCAGCAGCCAACGAACCACTCAACTAGCTGCCAAAAACATTCAGTACTTC. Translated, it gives CASSQRTTQLAAKNIQYF.

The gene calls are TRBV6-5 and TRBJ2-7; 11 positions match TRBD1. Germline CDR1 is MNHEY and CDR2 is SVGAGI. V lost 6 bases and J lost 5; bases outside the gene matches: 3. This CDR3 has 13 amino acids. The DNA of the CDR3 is TGTGCCAGCAGGGACAGGGGGCTCCACGAGCAGTACTTC. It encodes CASRDRGLHEQYF.

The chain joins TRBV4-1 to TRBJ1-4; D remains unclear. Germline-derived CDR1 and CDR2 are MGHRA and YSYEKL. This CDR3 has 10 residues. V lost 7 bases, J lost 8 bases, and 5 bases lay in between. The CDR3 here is CASNGEKLFF. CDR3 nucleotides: TGCGCCAGCAACGGGGAAAAACTGTTTTTT.

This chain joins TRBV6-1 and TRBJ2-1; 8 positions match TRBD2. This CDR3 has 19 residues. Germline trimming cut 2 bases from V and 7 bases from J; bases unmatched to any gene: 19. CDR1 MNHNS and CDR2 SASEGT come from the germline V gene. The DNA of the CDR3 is TGTGCCAGCAGTGAACCCCTGGGAATAGGAGCGGGAGTTGGAAATGAGCAGTTCTTC. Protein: CASSEPLGIGAGVGNEQFF.

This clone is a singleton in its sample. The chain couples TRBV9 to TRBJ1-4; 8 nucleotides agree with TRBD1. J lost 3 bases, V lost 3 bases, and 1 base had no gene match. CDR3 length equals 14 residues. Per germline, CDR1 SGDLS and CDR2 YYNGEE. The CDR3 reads CASSATGANEKLFF. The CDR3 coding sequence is TGTGCCAGCAGCGCGACAGGGGCTAATGAAAAACTGTTTTTT.

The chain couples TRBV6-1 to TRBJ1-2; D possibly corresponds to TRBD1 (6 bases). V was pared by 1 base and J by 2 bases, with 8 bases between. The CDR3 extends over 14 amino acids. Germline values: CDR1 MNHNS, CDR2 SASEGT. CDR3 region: CASSEGTANYGYTF. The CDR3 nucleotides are TGTGCCAGCAGTGAAGGGACAGCAAACTATGGCTACACCTTC.

DNA of the CDR3: TGTGCCAGCAGTTCGGGACTAGCGGGAGTCCAGCAGTTCTTC. Protein sequence: CASSSGLAGVQQFF. The chain has TRBV27 and TRBJ2-1; 14 bases agree with TRBD2. The CDR3 loop spans 14 amino acids. Unmatched junction bases numbered 4, after V lost 4 bases and J lost 11 bases. Per germline, CDR1 MNHEY and CDR2 SMNVEV (reference sequence).

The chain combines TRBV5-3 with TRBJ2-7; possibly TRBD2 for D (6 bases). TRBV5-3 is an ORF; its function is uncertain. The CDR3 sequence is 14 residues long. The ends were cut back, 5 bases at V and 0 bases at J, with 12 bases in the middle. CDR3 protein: CARRRDGSSYEQYF. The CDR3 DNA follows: TGTGCCAGAAGGCGTGACGGGAGCTCCTACGAGCAGTACTTC.

The CDR3 spells CASSATPGRSSDTQYF. The CDR3 DNA is TGTGCCAGCAGTGCTACACCGGGAAGGTCATCAGATACGCAGTATTTT. V is TRBV2 and J is TRBJ2-3; weak D call: TRBD2 (5 bases). With 4 bases removed from V and 4 bases from J, the gap between germline ends came to 18 bases. CDR3 length: 16 amino acids. CDR1 SNHLY and CDR2 FYNNEI come from the germline V gene. The variable domain in full, completed from reference TRBV2 and TRBJ2-3, reads EPEVTQTPSHQVTQMGQEVILRCVPISNHLYFYWYRQILGQKVEFLVSFYNNEISEKSEIFDDQFSVERPDGSNFTLKIRSTKLEDSAMYFCASSATPGRSSDTQYFGPGTRLTVL.

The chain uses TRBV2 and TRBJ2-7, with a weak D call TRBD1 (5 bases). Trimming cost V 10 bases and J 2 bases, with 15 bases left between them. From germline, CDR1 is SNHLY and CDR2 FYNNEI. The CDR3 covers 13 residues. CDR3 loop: CATSLQGAYEQYF. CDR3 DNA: TGTGCCACCTCACTGCAGGGCGCCTACGAGCAGTACTTC.

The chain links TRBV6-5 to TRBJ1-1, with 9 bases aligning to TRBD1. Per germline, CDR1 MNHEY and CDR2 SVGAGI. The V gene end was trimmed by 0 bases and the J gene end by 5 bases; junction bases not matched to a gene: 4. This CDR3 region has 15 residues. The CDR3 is CASSYSTGGMTEAFF. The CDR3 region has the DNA TGTGCCAGCAGTTACTCTACAGGGGGCATGACTGAAGCTTTCTTT.

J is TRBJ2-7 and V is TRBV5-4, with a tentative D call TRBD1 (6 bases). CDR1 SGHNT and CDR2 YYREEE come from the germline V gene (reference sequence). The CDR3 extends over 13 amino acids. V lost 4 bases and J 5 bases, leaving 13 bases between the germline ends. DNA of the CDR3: TGTGCCAGCAGCGGAGACAGGCTCCACGAGCAGTACTTC. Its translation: CASSGDRLHEQYF. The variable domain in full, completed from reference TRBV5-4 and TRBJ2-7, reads ETGVTQSPTHLIKTRGQQVTLRCSSQSGHNTVSWYQQALGQGPQFIFQYYREEENGRGNFPPRFSGLQFPNYSSELNVNALELDDSALYLCASSGDRLHEQYFGPGTRLTVT.

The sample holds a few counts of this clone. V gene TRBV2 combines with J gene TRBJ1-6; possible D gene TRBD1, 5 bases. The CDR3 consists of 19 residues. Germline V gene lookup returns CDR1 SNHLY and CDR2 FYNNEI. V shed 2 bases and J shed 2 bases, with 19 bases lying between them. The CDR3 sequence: CASSEFGRRGWAYNSPLHF. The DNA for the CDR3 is TGTGCCAGCAGTGAATTCGGAAGGAGGGGTTGGGCCTATAATTCACCCCTCCACTTT.

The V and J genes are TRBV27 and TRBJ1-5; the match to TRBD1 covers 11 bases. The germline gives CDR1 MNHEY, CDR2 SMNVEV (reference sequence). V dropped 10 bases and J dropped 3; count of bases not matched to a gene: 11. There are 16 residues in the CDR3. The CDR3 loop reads CATKAQGQGVNQPQHF. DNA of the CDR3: TGTGCCACCAAAGCTCAGGGACAGGGGGTCAATCAGCCCCAGCATTTT.

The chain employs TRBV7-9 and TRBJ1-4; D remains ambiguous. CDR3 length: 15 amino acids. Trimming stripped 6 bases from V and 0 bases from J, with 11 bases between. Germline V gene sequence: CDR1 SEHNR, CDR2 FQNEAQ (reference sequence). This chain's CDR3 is CASSEPVSTNEKLFF. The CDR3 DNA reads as TGTGCCAGCAGTGAGCCGGTTTCAACTAATGAAAAACTGTTTTTT.

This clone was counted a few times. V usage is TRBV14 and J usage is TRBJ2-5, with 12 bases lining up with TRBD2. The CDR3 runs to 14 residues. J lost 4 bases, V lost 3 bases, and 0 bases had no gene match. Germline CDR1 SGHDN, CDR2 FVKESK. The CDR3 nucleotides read TGTGCCAGCAGCCAGACTAGCGGGAGAGAGACCCAGTACTTC. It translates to CASSQTSGRETQYF.

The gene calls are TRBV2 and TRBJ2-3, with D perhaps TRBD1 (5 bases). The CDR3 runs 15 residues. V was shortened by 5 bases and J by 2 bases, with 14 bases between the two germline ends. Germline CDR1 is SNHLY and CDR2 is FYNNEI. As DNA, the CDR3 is TGTGCCAGCAGTCTCGACAGAACAAACACAGATACGCAGTATTTT. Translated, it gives CASSLDRTNTDTQYF.

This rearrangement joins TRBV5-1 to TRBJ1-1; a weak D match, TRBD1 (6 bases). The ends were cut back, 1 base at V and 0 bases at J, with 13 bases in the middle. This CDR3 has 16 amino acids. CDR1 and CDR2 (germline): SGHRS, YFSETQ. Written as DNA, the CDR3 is TGCGCCAGCAGCTTGTGGGGGCCCCCTTTGAACACTGAAGCTTTCTTT. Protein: CASSLWGPPLNTEAFF.

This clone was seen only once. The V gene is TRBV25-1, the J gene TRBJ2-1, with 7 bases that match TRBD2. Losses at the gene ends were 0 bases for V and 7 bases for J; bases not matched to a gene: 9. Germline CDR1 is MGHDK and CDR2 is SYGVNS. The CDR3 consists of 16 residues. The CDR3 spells CASSEYGGRAWNEQFF. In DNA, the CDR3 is TGTGCCAGCAGTGAATACGGGGGGAGGGCCTGGAATGAGCAGTTCTTC.

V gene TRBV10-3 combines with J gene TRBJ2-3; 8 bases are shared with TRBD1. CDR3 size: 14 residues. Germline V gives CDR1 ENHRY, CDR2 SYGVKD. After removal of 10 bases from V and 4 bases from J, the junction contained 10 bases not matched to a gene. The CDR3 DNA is TGTGCCACAGGACCAGGGGGCGCTTCAGATACGCAGTATTTT. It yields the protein CATGPGGASDTQYF.

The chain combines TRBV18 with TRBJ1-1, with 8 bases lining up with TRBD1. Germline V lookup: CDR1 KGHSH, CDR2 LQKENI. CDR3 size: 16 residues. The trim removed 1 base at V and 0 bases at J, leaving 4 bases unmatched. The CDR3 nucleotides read TGTGCCAGCTCACCACAGGCAGGGGGCTTGAACACTGAAGCTTTCTTT. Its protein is CASSPQAGGLNTEAFF.

CDR3 nucleotide sequence: TGTGCCAGCAGCCTCGGACTAGCGGGAGTCGAGCAGTACTTC. Protein sequence: CASSLGLAGVEQYF. The J gene is TRBJ2-7, the V gene TRBV6-5; 13 bases fit TRBD2. CDR1 and CDR2 from the germline V gene are MNHEY and SVGAGI. The CDR3 length is 14 residues. The V segment lost 6 bases and the J segment 6 bases; nucleotides outside the gene matches: 5.

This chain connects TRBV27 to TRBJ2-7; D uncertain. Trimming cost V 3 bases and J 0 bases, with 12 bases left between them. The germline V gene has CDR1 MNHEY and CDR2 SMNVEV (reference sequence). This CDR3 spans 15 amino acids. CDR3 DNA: TGTGCCAGCAGTTTTATAACGGAGAGCTCCTACGAGCAGTACTTC. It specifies CASSFITESSYEQYF.

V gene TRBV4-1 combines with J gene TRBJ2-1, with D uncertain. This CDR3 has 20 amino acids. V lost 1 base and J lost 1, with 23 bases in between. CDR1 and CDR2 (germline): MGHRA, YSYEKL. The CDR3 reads CASSQVGLNFVRLSYNEQFF. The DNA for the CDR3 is TGCGCCAGCAGCCAAGTCGGGTTGAATTTTGTGAGACTTTCCTACAATGAGCAGTTCTTC.

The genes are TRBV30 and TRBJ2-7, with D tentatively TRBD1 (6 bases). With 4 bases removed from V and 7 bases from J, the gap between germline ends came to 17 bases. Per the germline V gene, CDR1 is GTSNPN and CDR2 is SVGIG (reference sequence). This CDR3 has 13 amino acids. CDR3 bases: TGTGCCTGGACAAGACGGACAGCGGTTGAGCAGTACTTC. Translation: CAWTRRTAVEQYF.